This record covers a single T cell receptor beta chain. No antigen is known for it. The data are from a study of blood T cells in healthy people across ages. A second PCR, run for about 7 to 12 cycles, used a sample-barcoded 5' primer plus a J-beta primer mix. Each of the cDNA molecules was tagged by a template-switch adaptor with 12 random nucleotides. TCRdb analysed the 5' RACE reads with MiXCR anew, one entry per CDR3 protein. The top ten hold about 21% of the sample, which has some 1,800,000 distinct CDR3 sequences, roughly two fifths seen once. Healthy Caucasians from Russia aged about 6 to 95 served as donors. Trimming took 5 bases from V and 1 from J, leaving 11 bases between them. Germline lookup yields CDR1 MDHEN and CDR2 SYDVKM. The CDR3 runs 14 residues. Whole-study findings and limits: Both higher diversity and more naive CD4+ cells marked long-lived donors when set against aged donors.

This TCR derives from a human donor in good health. Sequenced material: blood. The V call is TRBV28, the J call TRBJ2-5; no definite D call. Here the CDR3 DNA reads TGTGCCAGCAGTCCAGAGAAAACCCAAGAGACCCAGTACTTC. Translated, it gives CASSPEKTQETQYF.